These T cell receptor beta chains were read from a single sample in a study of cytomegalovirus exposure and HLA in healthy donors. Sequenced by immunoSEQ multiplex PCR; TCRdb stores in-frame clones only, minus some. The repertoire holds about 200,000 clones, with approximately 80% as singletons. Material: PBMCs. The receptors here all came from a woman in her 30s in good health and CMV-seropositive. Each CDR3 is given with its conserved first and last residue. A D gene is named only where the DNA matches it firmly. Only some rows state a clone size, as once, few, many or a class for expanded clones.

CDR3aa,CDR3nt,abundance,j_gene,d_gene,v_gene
CASSSGVGGYGYTF,TGTGCCAGCAGCTCGGGAGTCGGTGGCTATGGCTACACCTTC,-,TRBJ1-2,-,TRBV11-2
CASSYSQGLNSPLHF,TGTGCCAGCAGTTACTCGCAGGGTTTGAATTCACCCCTCCACTTT,-,TRBJ1-6,-,TRBV6-5
CASSFSVNTGELFF,TGTGCCAGCAGTTTCTCTGTTAACACCGGGGAGCTGTTTTTT,-,TRBJ2-2,-,TRBV28
CSANSGNTIYF,TGCAGTGCTAACAGTGGAAACACCATATATTTT,-,TRBJ1-3,-,TRBV20-1
CASSRDDSGSPLHF,TGTGCCAGCAGTCGCGATGACAGTGGTTCACCCCTCCACTTT,few,TRBJ1-6,-,TRBV28
CASSLMAPTEAFF,TGTGCCAGCAGCTTGATGGCCCCCACTGAAGCTTTCTTT,few,TRBJ1-1,-,TRBV5-6
CASSLAGGGKLFF,TGCGCCAGCAGCTTGGCCGGGGGAGGGAAACTGTTTTTT,-,TRBJ1-4,-,TRBV5-1
CASSSTGNTEAFF,TGTGCCAGCAGTTCCACAGGGAACACTGAAGCTTTCTTT,-,TRBJ1-1,-,TRBV6-6
CASSPNEGSSYNEQFF,TGTGCCAGCAGCCCTAATGAGGGTAGCTCCTACAATGAGCAGTTCTTC,-,TRBJ2-1,-,TRBV7-9
CASSTRTSGSYNEQFF,TGTGCCAGTAGTACTAGGACTAGCGGGAGCTACAATGAGCAGTTCTTC,-,TRBJ2-1,TRBD2,TRBV19
CASSPGTENSPLHF,TGCGCCAGCAGCCCAGGGACAGAAAATTCACCCCTCCACTTT,-,TRBJ1-6,TRBD1,TRBV5-1
CAISSGQHEQFF,TGTGCCATCAGTTCGGGACAGCATGAGCAGTTCTTC,-,TRBJ2-1,TRBD1,TRBV10-3
CASSERGPGLPRTTQYF,TGTGCCAGCAGTGAAAGGGGACCGGGACTCCCACGTACGACGCAGTATTTT,-,TRBJ2-3,-,TRBV6-4
CASSRVGLARETQYF,TGTGCCAGCAGCCGCGTGGGACTAGCCAGAGAGACCCAGTACTTC,-,TRBJ2-5,TRBD2,TRBV14
CASRIGESYEQYF,TGTGCCAGCAGGATAGGAGAATCCTACGAGCAGTACTTC,few,TRBJ2-7,-,TRBV27
CASTTGIGDEQYF,TGTGCCTCAACCACCGGGATTGGTGACGAGCAGTACTTC,-,TRBJ2-7,-,TRBV10-3
CASSLGQLEAFF,TGTGCCAGCAGCTTAGGACAGCTTGAAGCTTTCTTT,-,TRBJ1-1,-,TRBV7-9
CASSLYRDSYNEQFF,TGTGCCAGCAGCCTTTACCGGGACAGTTACAATGAGCAGTTCTTC,-,TRBJ2-1,TRBD1,TRBV4-2
CASSPLGDGGYGYTF,TGCGCCAGCAGCCCGCTGGGGGACGGGGGCTATGGCTACACCTTC,-,TRBJ1-2,-,TRBV5-1
CASITRSDSRTLHEQYF,TGTGCCAGCATCACGAGGTCGGACTCGCGAACCCTCCACGAGCAGTACTTC,once,TRBJ2-7,-,TRBV2
CASSQGLWTEAFF,TGTGCCAGCAGCCAGGGGTTATGGACTGAAGCTTTCTTT,-,TRBJ1-1,-,TRBV11-3
CASSLVVASGSLGEQFF,TGTGCCAGCAGCTTAGTTGTCGCTAGCGGGAGTCTCGGTGAGCAGTTCTTC,-,TRBJ2-1,TRBD2,TRBV7-8
CASSHRGRRESYNEQFF,TGTGCCAGCAGCCACCGTGGGCGGCGGGAGTCCTACAATGAGCAGTTCTTC,-,TRBJ2-1,TRBD2,TRBV28
CATSSDLTGKYTGELFF,TGTGCCACCAGCAGTGATCTGACAGGGAAGTACACCGGGGAGCTGTTTTTT,-,TRBJ2-2,TRBD1,TRBV15
CASTPGQGSYEQYF,TGTGCCAGTACCCCGGGACAGGGGTCCTACGAGCAGTACTTC,-,TRBJ2-7,TRBD1,TRBV6-6
CASSKEEGQIQETQYF,TGTGCCAGCAGCAAAGAAGAGGGACAGATCCAAGAGACCCAGTACTTC,-,TRBJ2-5,TRBD1,TRBV7-6